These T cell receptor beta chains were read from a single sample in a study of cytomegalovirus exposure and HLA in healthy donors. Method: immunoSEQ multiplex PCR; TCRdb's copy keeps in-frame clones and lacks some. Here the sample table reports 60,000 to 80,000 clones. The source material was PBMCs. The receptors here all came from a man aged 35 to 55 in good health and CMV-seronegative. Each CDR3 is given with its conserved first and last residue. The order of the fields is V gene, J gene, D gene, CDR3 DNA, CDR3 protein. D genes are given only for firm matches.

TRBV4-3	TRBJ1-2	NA	TGCGCCAGCAGCCAAGATAGGAGTGGCTATGGCTACACCTTC	CASSQDRSGYGYTF
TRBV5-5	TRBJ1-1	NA	TGTGCCAGCAGCTTGCCCCCTGCTGAAGCTTTCTTT	CASSLPPAEAFF
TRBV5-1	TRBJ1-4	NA	TGCGCCAGCAGCCCCGACTATGCCTATAATGAAAAACTGTTTTTT	CASSPDYAYNEKLFF
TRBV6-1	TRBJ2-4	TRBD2	TGTGCCAGCAGAGCTGGGGGGGACATTCAGTACTTC	CASRAGGDIQYF
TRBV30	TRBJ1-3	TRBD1	TGTGCCTGGAGTAGGGACAGGGCGGGAAACACCATATATTTT	CAWSRDRAGNTIYF
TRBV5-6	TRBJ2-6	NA	TGTGCCAGCAGCTTCTCAGGGGTCAGGGCCAACGTCCTGACTTTC	CASSFSGVRANVLTF
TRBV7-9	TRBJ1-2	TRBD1	TGTGCCAGCAGCGACGGACAGGGAGTGCATGGCTACACCTTC	CASSDGQGVHGYTF
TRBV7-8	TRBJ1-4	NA	TGTGCCAGCAGCAGGGGGACACGGAATGAAAAACTGTTTTTT	CASSRGTRNEKLFF
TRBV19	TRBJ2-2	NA	TGTGCCAGTAGCCGATTTATGGGGGGTTCCGGGGAGCTGTTTTTT	CASSRFMGGSGELFF
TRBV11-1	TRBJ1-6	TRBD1	TGTGCCAGCAGCCACAGGGGGATTAATTCACCCCTCCACTTT	CASSHRGINSPLHF
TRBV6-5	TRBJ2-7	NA	TGTGCCAGCAGTAATCGGACGGGGACCTACGAGCAGTACTTC	CASSNRTGTYEQYF
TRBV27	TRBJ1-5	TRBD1	TGTGCCAGCAGTTCCCCAGGGGGCAAACAGCCCCAGCATTTT	CASSSPGGKQPQHF
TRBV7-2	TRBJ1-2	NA	TGTGCCAGCACCTTGGGCGCTTCCCCTGTGCTGGGCTATGGCTACACCTTC	CASTLGASPVLGYGYTF
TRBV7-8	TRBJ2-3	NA	TGTGCCAGCAGCCTCGGGGCGGGGGCCGTAGATACGCAGTATTTT	CASSLGAGAVDTQYF
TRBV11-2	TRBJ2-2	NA	TGTGCCAGCAGCTTAGTGGGGGCTGTCACCGGGGAGCTGTTTTTT	CASSLVGAVTGELFF
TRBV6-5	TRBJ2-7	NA	TGTGCCAGCAGTTACTCAGGGGGGACTAACGAGCAGTACTTC	CASSYSGGTNEQYF
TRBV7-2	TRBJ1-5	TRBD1	TGTGCCAGCAGCTTAGCGAAACAGGGGGTCCAGCATTTT	CASSLAKQGVQHF
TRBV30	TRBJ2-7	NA	TGTGCCATGTCAGCGGGCGGAATATACGAGCAGTACTTC	CAMSAGGIYEQYF
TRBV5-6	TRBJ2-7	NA	TGTGCCAGCAGCTTCCAGGGGGGATCCTCCTACGAGCAGTACTTC	CASSFQGGSSYEQYF
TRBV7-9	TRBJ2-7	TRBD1	TGTGCCAGCAGCCAAGGGGACAGGCAAGCTGGCGAGCAGTACTTC	CASSQGDRQAGEQYF
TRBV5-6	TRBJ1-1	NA	TGTGCCAGCAGCTTGAGCCTCAGCGCCCCTGAAGCTTTCTTT	CASSLSLSAPEAFF
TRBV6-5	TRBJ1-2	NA	TGTGCCAGCAGTTACTTTTCGGAAGCGTCTGACTATGGCTACACCTTC	CASSYFSEASDYGYTF
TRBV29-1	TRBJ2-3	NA	TGCAGCGTTATTAGCGGCACAGATACGCAGTATTTT	CSVISGTDTQYF
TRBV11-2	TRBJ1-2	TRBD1	TGTGCCAGCAGCTTAGCTCAGGGGGGAGGCCGCTACACCTTC	CASSLAQGGGRYTF
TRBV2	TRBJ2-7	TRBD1	TGTGCCAGTAGGGAGGACAGGGTGGGGAAGCAGTACTTC	CASREDRVGKQYF
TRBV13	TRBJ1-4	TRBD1	TGTGCCAGCAGCTCCCGGGACAGTTATGAAAAACTGTTTTTT	CASSSRDSYEKLFF
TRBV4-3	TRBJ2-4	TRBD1	TGCGCCAGCAGCCAAGATTATCGTAACAGGGGGCGCGTACTGCGAGCCAAAAACATTCAGTACTTC	CASSQDYRNRGRVLRAKNIQYF
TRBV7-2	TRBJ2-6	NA	TGTGCCAGCAGTCCCGATACTAGGAATAGTGGGGCCAACGTCCTGACTTTC	CASSPDTRNSGANVLTF
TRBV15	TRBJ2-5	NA	TGTGCCACCAGCAGAGAATACCGGGTTGGGGAGACCCAGTACTTC	CATSREYRVGETQYF
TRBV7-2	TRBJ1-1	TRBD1	TGTGCCAGCAGCTTATACGTCCCAGGGGGAACTGAAGCTTTCTTT	CASSLYVPGGTEAFF
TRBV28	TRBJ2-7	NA	TGTGCCAGCAGTTTGAACCCAGCCTACGAGCAGTACTTC	CASSLNPAYEQYF
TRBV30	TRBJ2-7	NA	TGTGCCTGGAAGTGGGGGGAAGGGTACGAGCAGTACTTC	CAWKWGEGYEQYF
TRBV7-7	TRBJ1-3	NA	TGTGCCAGCAGCTTTATCGATCCCTGTCTTCTAGACCGCCTGTCTGGAAACACCATATATTTT	CASSFIDPCLLDRLSGNTIYF
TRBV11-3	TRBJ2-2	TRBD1	TGTGCCAGCAGCTCCGGGACAGGGGGCCCCACCGGGGAGCTGTTTTTT	CASSSGTGGPTGELFF
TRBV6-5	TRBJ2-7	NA	TGTGCCAGCAGTTCCTACAGGGTTTCCTACGAGCAGTACTTC	CASSSYRVSYEQYF
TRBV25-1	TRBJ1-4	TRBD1	TGTGCCAGCAGTGAATGGGGGAAGGGGACAGGTAATGAAAAACTGTTTTTT	CASSEWGKGTGNEKLFF
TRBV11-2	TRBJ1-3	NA	TGTGCCAGCAGCACCCGGCTAACAGGGTCCTACTCTGGAAACACCATATATTTT	CASSTRLTGSYSGNTIYF
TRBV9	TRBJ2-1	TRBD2	TGTGCCAGCAGCGTAGGCCTAGCGGGAGGATACAATGAGCAGTTCTTC	CASSVGLAGGYNEQFF
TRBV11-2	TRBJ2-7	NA	TGTGCCAGCAGCTCCTGGGGAGAATCGACCTACGAGCAGTACTTC	CASSSWGESTYEQYF
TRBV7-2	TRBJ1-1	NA	TGTGCCAGCAGCTTCACGACAGTGAACACTGAAGCTTTCTTT	CASSFTTVNTEAFF
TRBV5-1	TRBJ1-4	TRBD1	TGCGCCAGCAGCGGGGGGACAGGGCGGCATGAAAAACTGTTTTTT	CASSGGTGRHEKLFF
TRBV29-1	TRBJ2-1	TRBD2	TGCAGCGTTGAATTGGCTAGCGGGGGGGGCGTGCAGTTCTTC	CSVELASGGGVQFF
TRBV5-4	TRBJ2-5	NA	TGTGCCAGCAGCCGGACAGATCTAAAAGAGACCCAGTACTTC	CASSRTDLKETQYF
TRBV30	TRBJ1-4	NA	TGTGCCTGTAAAATACAGGGAAAACTGTTTTTT	CACKIQGKLFF
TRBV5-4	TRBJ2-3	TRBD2	TGTGCCAGCAGCTTGTTGGTAGCGGGAGGGCCAGGTCACACAGATACGCAGTATTTT	CASSLLVAGGPGHTDTQYF
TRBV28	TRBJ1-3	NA	TGTGCCAGCAGTTCGTCCTTACAGACATGGGATTTT	CASSSSLQTWDF
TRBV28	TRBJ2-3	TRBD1	TGTGCCAGCAGTGGGGACAGGCCAGGGGATACGCAGTATTTT	CASSGDRPGDTQYF
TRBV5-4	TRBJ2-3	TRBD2	TGTGCCAGCAGCTCGTCGACTAGCGGGAGGGTTTTAGATACGCAGTATTTT	CASSSSTSGRVLDTQYF
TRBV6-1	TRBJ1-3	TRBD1	TGTGCCAGCAGTGCGACCCCAGGGGGCCTCGGAAACACCATATATTTT	CASSATPGGLGNTIYF
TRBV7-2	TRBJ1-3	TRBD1	TGTGCCAGCAGTTCAGGGGGCGTTGGAAACACCATATATTTT	CASSSGGVGNTIYF
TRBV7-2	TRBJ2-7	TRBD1	TGTGCCAGCAGACCGGACAGGAACTCCTACGAGCAGTACTTC	CASRPDRNSYEQYF
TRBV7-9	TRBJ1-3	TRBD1	TGTGCCAGCAGCTTGGGACAGGGGAACACCATATATTTT	CASSLGQGNTIYF
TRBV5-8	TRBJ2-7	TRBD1	TGTGCCAGCAGCTCCCGGACAGGGGGGGTCGAGCGGTACTTC	CASSSRTGGVERYF
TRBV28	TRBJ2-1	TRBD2	TGTGCCAGCAGTTCTCGGGTGGTAGCGGGACTAGACAATGAGCAGTTCTTC	CASSSRVVAGLDNEQFF
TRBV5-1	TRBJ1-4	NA	TGCGCCAGCAGCTTGTTCCAGGGTGAAAAACTGTTTTTT	CASSLFQGEKLFF
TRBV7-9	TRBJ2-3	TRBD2	TGTGCCAGCAGCCCAGGGACTAGCGGGGGGACAGATACGCAGTATTTT	CASSPGTSGGTDTQYF
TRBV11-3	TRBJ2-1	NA	TGTGCCAGCAGCTTCTCTTACAATGAGCAGTTCTTC	CASSFSYNEQFF